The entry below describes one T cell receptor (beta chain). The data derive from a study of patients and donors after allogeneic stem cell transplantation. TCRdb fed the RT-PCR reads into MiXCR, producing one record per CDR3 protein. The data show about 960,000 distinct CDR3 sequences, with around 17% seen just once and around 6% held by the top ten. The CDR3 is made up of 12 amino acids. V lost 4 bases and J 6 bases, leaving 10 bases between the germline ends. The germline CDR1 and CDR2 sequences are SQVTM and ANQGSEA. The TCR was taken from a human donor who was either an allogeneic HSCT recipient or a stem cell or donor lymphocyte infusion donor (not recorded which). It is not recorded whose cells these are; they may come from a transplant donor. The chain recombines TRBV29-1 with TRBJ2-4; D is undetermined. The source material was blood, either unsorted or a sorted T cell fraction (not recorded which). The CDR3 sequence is CSVVGVGNIQYF. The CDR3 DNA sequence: TGCAGCGTTGTGGGTGTTGGAAACATTCAGTACTTC.